Following are 9 T cell receptor beta chains from one sample sequenced in a study of radiotherapy plus CTLA-4 blockade in lung cancer. Measured with immunoSEQ multiplex PCR; TCRdb has only the in-frame clones, and not every one. The table includes tens of thousands of clones, 70% to 80% detected once. The sample in question was peripheral blood, obtained from a patient treated with radiotherapy plus ipilimumab. Source of these receptors: a human donor with non-small cell lung cancer who had a partial response to radiotherapy plus ipilimumab.

This clone was recorded a few times. The gene calls are TRBV11-2 and TRBJ2-7, with 7 nucleotides matching TRBD1. Germline CDR1 SGHAT, CDR2 FQNNGV. This CDR3 has 12 residues. V shed 4 bases and J 6 bases; nucleotides not matched to a gene: 3. The CDR3 region is CASSSGTAEQYF. CDR3 DNA: TGTGCCAGCAGCTCAGGGACAGCCGAGCAGTACTTC.

DNA for the CDR3: TGCGCCAGCAGCCAAGTTGGAAGCGGGGACTACGAGCAGTACTTC. This translates into CASSQVGSGDYEQYF. The chain links TRBV4-3 to TRBJ2-7, with 7 bases lining up with TRBD2. Germline V lookup: CDR1 LGHNA, CDR2 YSLEER. CDR3 length equals 15 residues. V shed 1 base, J shed 3 bases, and the junction held 6 bases outside the gene matches.

The chain joins TRBV4-3 to TRBJ2-7; D possibly corresponds to TRBD2 (5 bases). Per germline, CDR1 LGHNA and CDR2 YSLEER. The CDR3 consists of 16 residues. The V end was cut by 1 base, the J end by 6 bases, with 19 bases between. CDR3 nucleotides: TGCGCCAGCAGCCAAGTTTCCGGGGTATCTCCCGGCGAGCAGTACTTC. Translation: CASSQVSGVSPGEQYF.

The chain combines TRBV18 with TRBJ2-7, with D perhaps TRBD1 (5 bases). V lost 6 bases, J lost 0 bases, and 12 bases lay in between. CDR3 size: 14 residues. Germline CDR1 and CDR2: KGHSH and LQKENI. CDR3 protein: CASSPSQGSYEQYF. The CDR3 DNA reads as TGTGCCAGCTCTCCTTCTCAGGGCTCCTACGAGCAGTACTTC. Combining the CDR3 with reference TRBV18 and TRBJ2-7 gives the whole variable domain NAGVMQNPRHLVRRRGQEARLRCSPMKGHSHVYWYRQLPEEGLKFMVYLQKENIIDESGMPKERFSAEFPKEGPSILRIQQVVRGDSAAYFCASSPSQGSYEQYFGPGTRLTVT.

J is TRBJ1-5 and V is TRBV15, with D possibly being TRBD1 (6 bases). From germline, CDR1 is LNHNV and CDR2 YYDKDF (reference sequence). Trimming stripped 0 bases from V and 4 bases from J, with 10 bases between. CDR3 size: 15 residues. The chain's CDR3 is CATSRDGGQNQPQHF. CDR3 bases: TGTGCCACCAGCAGAGATGGAGGACAGAATCAGCCCCAGCATTTT.

CDR3 in amino acids: CASSLLHSGANVLTF. The CDR3 region has the DNA TGTGCCAGCAGTCTACTACACTCTGGGGCCAACGTCCTGACTTTC. The J gene is TRBJ2-6, the V gene TRBV27, with no clear D. The CDR3 has 15 amino acids. V was pared by 5 bases and J by 0 bases, with 8 bases between. Germline CDR1 is MNHEY and CDR2 is SMNVEV (reference sequence).

The chain combines TRBV18 with TRBJ2-1; 11 bases match TRBD2. Germline V gene sequence: CDR1 KGHSH, CDR2 LQKENI. V was pared by 6 bases and J by 6 bases, with 10 bases of the junction left unmatched. This CDR3 has 16 residues. The CDR3 DNA reads TGTGCCAGCTCGCCCCGGACTAGCGGGTGGGGCAATGAGCAGTTCTTC. Translated: CASSPRTSGWGNEQFF.

V and J are TRBV5-1 and TRBJ2-1, with TRBD2 identical over 10 bases. Germline V gene data show CDR1 as SGHRS and CDR2 as YFSETQ. The CDR3 contains 15 residues. With V trimmed by 2 bases and J by 5 bases, 4 bases remained unmatched. The CDR3 reads CASSFIAGGNNEQFF. For the CDR3, the DNA is TGCGCCAGCAGCTTCATAGCGGGGGGAAACAATGAGCAGTTCTTC.

The CDR3 is CASSWEGSGGYTF. DNA for the CDR3: TGTGCCAGCAGCTGGGAGGGGTCTGGAGGCTACACCTTC. V and J are TRBV7-2 and TRBJ1-2; a possible D gene is TRBD1 (5 bases). Germline V gene sequence: CDR1 SGHTA, CDR2 FQGNSA. V gave up 4 bases and J gave up 8 bases, with 14 bases separating them. The CDR3 contains 13 residues.